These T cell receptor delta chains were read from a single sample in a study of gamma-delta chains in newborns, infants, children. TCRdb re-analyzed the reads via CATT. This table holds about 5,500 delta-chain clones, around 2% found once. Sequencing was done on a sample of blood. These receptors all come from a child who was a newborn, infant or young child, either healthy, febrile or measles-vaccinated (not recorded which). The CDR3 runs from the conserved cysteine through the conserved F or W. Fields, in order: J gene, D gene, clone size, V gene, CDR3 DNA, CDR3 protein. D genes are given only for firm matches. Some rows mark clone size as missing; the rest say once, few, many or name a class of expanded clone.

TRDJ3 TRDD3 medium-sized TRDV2 TGTGCCTGTGACACTGGGGGATACAGAAGCTCCTGGGACACCCGACAGATGTTTTTC CACDTGGYRSSWDTRQMFF
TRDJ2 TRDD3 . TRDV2 TGTGCCTGTGACACCGCCTGGGGGCCTTCTTTGACAGCACAACTCTTCTTT CACDTAWGPSLTAQLFF
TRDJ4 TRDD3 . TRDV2 TGTGCCCGTGACGCCGTACTGGGGGATACGCAAGGAAGACCCCTGATCTTT CARDAVLGDTQGRPLIF
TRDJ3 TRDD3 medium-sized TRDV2 TGTGCCTGTGACACCATGGATACGAGCTCCTGGGACACCCGACAGATGTTTTTC CACDTMDTSSWDTRQMFF
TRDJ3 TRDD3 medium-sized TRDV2 TGTGCCTGTGACCCTTTACTGGGGGATACGCCCTGGGACACCCGACAGATGTTTTTC CACDPLLGDTPWDTRQMFF
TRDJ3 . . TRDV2 TGTGCCTGTGACACCGTCGGGCCTCTTCGCTCCTGGGGCACCCAACAGATGTTTTTC CACDTVGPLRSWGTQQMFF
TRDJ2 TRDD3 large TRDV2 TGTGCCTGTGAACTACTGGGGGACAAGACAGCACAACTCTTCTTT CACELLGDKTAQLFF
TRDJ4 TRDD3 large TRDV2 TGTGCCTGTGACACAATGGGGGATACGGGACCCCTGATCTTT CACDTMGDTGPLIF
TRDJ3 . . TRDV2 TGTGCCTGTGACACCGGAGGATACCGTAGCCCCTGGGACACCCGACAGATGTTTTTC CACDTGGYRSPWDTRQMFF
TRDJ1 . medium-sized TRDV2 TGTGCCTGTGACACCGTAGGCCCAACCGATAAACTCATCTTT CACDTVGPTDKLIF
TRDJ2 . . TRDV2 TGTGCCTGTGAATTACTGGGTCCTTTGACAGCACACCTCTTCTTT CACELLGPLTAHLFF
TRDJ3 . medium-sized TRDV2 TGTGCCTGTGACACCGGATACTCCCAAAGCTCCTGGGACACCCGACAGATGTTTTTC CACDTGYSQSSWDTRQMFF
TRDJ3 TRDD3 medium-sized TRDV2 TGTGCCTGTGACACCGTTGGGGGATCCGTCAGCTCCTGGGACACCCGACAGATGTTTTTC CACDTVGGSVSSWDTRQMFF
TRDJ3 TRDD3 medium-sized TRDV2 TGTGCCTGTGACAACGGTTGGGGGATCCTCTCCTGGGACACCCGACAGATGTTTTTC CACDNGWGILSWDTRQMFF
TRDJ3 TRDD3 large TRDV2 TGTGCCTGTGACTACTGGGGGATACGCTCCTGGGACACCCGACAGATGTTTTTC CACDYWGIRSWDTRQMFF
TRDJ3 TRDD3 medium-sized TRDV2 TGTGCCTGTGACACTGGGGGATACGCGAGCTCCTGGGACACCCGACAGATGTTTTTC CACDTGGYASSWDTRQMFF
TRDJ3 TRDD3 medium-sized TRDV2 TGTGCCTGTGACCGAGTACTGGGGGCCATGAGCTCCTGGGACACCCGACAGATGTTTTTC CACDRVLGAMSSWDTRQMFF
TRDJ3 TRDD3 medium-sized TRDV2 TGTGCCTGTGACACAGCTGGGGGATACGAAACCTGGGACACCCGACAGATGTTTTTC CACDTAGGYETWDTRQMFF
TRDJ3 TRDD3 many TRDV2 TGTGCCTGTGACTCCGTACTGGGGGATGGGAGCTCCTGGGACACCCGACGGATGTTTTTC CACDSVLGDGSSWDTRRMFF
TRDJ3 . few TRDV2 TGTGCCTGTGACACTGGGGGCTTTAGCTCCTGGGACACCCGGCAGATGTTTTTC CACDTGGFSSWDTRQMFF
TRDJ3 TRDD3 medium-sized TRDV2 TGTGCCTGTGACAATACTGGGGCCTGGGACACCCGACAGATGTTTTTC CACDNTGAWDTRQMFF
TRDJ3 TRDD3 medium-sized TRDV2 TGTGCCTGTGACATACTGGGGGATATCTCCTGGGACACCCGACAGATGTTTTTC CACDILGDISWDTRQMFF
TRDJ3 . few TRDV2 TGTGCCTGTGACTCTATGCTCTCCTGGGGCACCCGACAGACGTTTTTC CACDSMLSWGTRQTFF
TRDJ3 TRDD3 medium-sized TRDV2 TGTGCCTGTGACAAAGTACTGGGGGATACGCGCTCCTGGGACACCCGACAGATGTTTTTC CACDKVLGDTRSWDTRQMFF
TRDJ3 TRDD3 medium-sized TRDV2 TGTGCCTGTGACATCCTGGGGGATACGGGGTCCTGGGACACCCGACAGATGTTTTTC CACDILGDTGSWDTRQMFF
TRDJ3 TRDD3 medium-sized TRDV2 TGTGCCTGTGACACCGTATGGATGGGGGATAGCTCCTGGGACACCCGACAGATGTTTTTC CACDTVWMGDSSWDTRQMFF
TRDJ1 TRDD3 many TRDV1 TGTGCTCTTGGGGAACTTCAGGCTTCCTCCCGGGGTGGGGGATACCCGCCGTACACCGATAAACTCATCTTT CALGELQASSRGGGYPPYTDKLIF
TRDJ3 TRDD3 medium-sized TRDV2 TGTGCCTGTGACACCGTCCCTGGGGGGTCCTGGGACACCCGACAGATGTTTTTC CACDTVPGGSWDTRQMFF
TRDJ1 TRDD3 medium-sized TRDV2 TGTGCCTGTGACGACTTACTGGGGGATACGCGGGAGTTCGATAAACTCATCTTT CACDDLLGDTREFDKLIF
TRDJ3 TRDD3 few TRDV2 TGTGCCTGTGACACCCTCGGGACTGGGGTACCCTCCTGGGACACCCGCCAGATGTTTTTC CACDTLGTGVPSWDTRQMFF
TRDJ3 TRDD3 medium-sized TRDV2 TGTGCCTGTGACACTGGGGGATACACTAGGACCTGGGACACCCGACAGATGTTTTTC CACDTGGYTRTWDTRQMFF
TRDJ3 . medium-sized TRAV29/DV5 . CSVLLCSKLPPSSWDTRQMFF
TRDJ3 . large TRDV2 TGTGCCTGTGACACCCTGTGGAGCTCCTGGGACACCCGACAGATGTTTTTC CACDTLWSSWDTRQMFF
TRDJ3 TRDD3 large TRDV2 TGTGCCTGTGACGTACTGGGGGAAAGCTCCTGGGACACCCGACAGATGTTTTTC CACDVLGESSWDTRQMFF
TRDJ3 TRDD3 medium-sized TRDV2 TGTGCCTGTGACAAAGTACTGGGGGACTCCTGGGACACCCGACAGATGTTTTTC CACDKVLGDSWDTRQMFF
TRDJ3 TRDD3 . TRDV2 TGTGCCTGTGACACCGGCTGGGGGTTTCCCAGCCCCTGGGGCACCCGACAGATGTTTTTC CACDTGWGFPSPWGTRQMFF
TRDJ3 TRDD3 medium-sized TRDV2 TGTGCCTGTGACACACTGGGGGATACCTGGGACACCCGACAGATGTTTTTC CACDTLGDTWDTRQMFF
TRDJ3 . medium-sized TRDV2 TGTGCCTGTGACACCGGCGGGGGAATCACCTGGGACACCCGACAGATGTTTTTC CACDTGGGITWDTRQMFF
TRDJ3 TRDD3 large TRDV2 TGTGCCTGTGACAATACTGGGGGATACTCCTGGGACACCCGACAGATGTTTTTC CACDNTGGYSWDTRQMFF
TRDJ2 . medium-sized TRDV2 TGTGCCTGTGACTCCGTGGGGGGTACAGCACAACTCTTCTTT CACDSVGGTAQLFF